The TCR beta chain under discussion was sequenced for a study of T cells in Graves' hyperthyroidism and ophthalmopathy. Whole-study findings and limits: Also found in blood were most expanded thyroid clonotypes above 0.001. Classification by a 13 V-J model distinguished ophthalmopathy from stable hyperthyroidism.

Trimming pared 5 bases from V and 6 bases from J, leaving 7 bases between. This CDR3 is 11 amino acids long. CDR1 and CDR2 (germline): SGHVS, FQNEAQ. Template material for amplifying TCR beta CDR3 regions consisted of RNA transcripts. Primed by the HTBI set, a first-round RT-PCR was run on the TCR CDR3. TCRdb redid the calling of the multiplex PCR reads with MiXCR, one entry per CDR3 protein. The sample has about 610,000 distinct CDR3 sequences, 15% to 20% seen once; the top ten hold 2.5% to 4%. Extraction of PBMCs used 7.5 to 10 ml of fresh peripheral blood. This clonotype was seen a handful of times. Its specificity is not known.

This sequence was found in a woman in her thirties or forties with Graves' ophthalmopathy. Sequencing used blood. The chain joins TRBV7-8 to TRBJ2-5; D uncertain. CDR3 sequence (DNA): TGTGCCAGCAGCACCGGGCAGACCCAGTACTTC. Translating gives CASSTGQTQYF.